The 3 T cell receptor beta chains below were found in one sample sequenced in a study of a mutant IDH1 vaccine in newly diagnosed glioma. Time point defined: week 5, during vaccination. Doses consisted of 300 ug of mutant IDH1 20-mer peptide each, paired with topical imiquimod. No antigen has been identified for these receptors. Profiled with immunoSEQ multiplex PCR; TCRdb holds only in-frame clones, not every one. Counted here are 30,000 to 35,000 clones, approximately 80% occurring once; the ten biggest clones make up approximately 22%. The specimen was PBMCs, collected from a glioma patient whose treatment included an IDH1 peptide vaccine. These receptors were taken from a young man with glioma.

V usage is TRBV30 and J usage is TRBJ2-2; D may be TRBD1 (6 bases). CDR1 is GTSNPN and CDR2 is SVGIG in the germline V gene (reference sequence). The V gene lost 4 bases and the J gene lost 7 bases, with 7 bases spanning the gap. This CDR3 is built from 11 residues. The CDR3 spells CAWTGDGELFF. The CDR3 DNA sequence: TGTGCCTGGACAGGGGACGGGGAGCTGTTTTTT.

A few counts support this clone. The genes are TRBV14 and TRBJ1-1; D uncertain. Germline-derived CDR1 and CDR2 are SGHDN and FVKESK. Trimming shortened V by 2 bases and J by 11 bases, and 18 bases separated the two germline ends. CDR3 length equals 14 residues. As DNA, the CDR3 is TGTGCCAGCAGCCAAACCCCGGGCAGCATTTTGGCTTTCTTT. It encodes CASSQTPGSILAFF.

Turning to this clone: This sample also contains other DNA sequences that code for the same CDR3. This sequence joins TRBV6-5 and TRBJ1-1, with a tentative D call TRBD1 (6 bases). Germline CDR1 and CDR2: MNHEY and SVGAGI. CDR3 length: 15 amino acids. Between the trimmed V and J ends, which lost 0 bases and 2 bases, there was a span of 10 bases. The CDR3 sequence is CASSYSRQANTEAFF. CDR3 DNA: TGTGCCAGCAGTTACTCGAGACAGGCTAACACTGAAGCTTTCTTT.